This TCR beta chain was identified in a study of cytomegalovirus exposure and HLA in healthy donors. The V and J ends lost 3 bases and 4 bases respectively, with 17 bases between them. Germline V gene sequence: CDR1 SGHNT, CDR2 YYREEE (reference sequence). The CDR3 is 15 residues long. Primers for the PCR totalled 60 Vbeta and 13 Jbeta. Some clones are missing from TCRdb's copy, which holds only in-frame ones; the method was immunoSEQ multiplex PCR. This sample has around 150,000 clones, with 70% to 75% found just once. This clonotype was obtained from a human donor in good health. The chain combines TRBV5-4 with TRBJ2-7; D is possibly TRBD2 (6 bases). Material: PBMCs. The CDR3 loop is CASSSGDGGRYEQYF. In DNA form, the CDR3 reads TGTGCCAGCAGCTCGGGGGATGGAGGGCGATACGAGCAGTACTTC.